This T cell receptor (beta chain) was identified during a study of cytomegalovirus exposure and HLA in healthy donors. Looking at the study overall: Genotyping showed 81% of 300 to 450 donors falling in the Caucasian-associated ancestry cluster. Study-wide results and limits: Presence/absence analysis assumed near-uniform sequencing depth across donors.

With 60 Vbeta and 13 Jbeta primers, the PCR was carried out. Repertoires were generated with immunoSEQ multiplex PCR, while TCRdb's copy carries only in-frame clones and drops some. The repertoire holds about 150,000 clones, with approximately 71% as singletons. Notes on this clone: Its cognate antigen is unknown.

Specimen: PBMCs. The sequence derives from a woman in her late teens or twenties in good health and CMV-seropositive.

CDR3 bases: TGTGCCAGTAGCGCCTCTTGGACAGGGGGAAATGAGCAGTTCTTC. It is translated as CASSASWTGGNEQFF. The chain employs TRBV19 and TRBJ2-1, with 10 bases that match TRBD1. Trimming removed 6 bases from V and 7 bases from J; junction bases left unmatched: 9. Germline V gives CDR1 LNHDA, CDR2 SQIVND (reference sequence). The CDR3 has 15 amino acids. Using reference TRBV19 and TRBJ2-1 for the parts outside the CDR3, the full variable domain is DGGITQSPKYLFRKEGQNVTLSCEQNLNHDAMYWYRQDPGQGLRLIYYSQIVNDFQKGDIAEGYSVSREKKESFPLTVTSAQKNPTAFYLCASSASWTGGNEQFFGPGTRLTVL.